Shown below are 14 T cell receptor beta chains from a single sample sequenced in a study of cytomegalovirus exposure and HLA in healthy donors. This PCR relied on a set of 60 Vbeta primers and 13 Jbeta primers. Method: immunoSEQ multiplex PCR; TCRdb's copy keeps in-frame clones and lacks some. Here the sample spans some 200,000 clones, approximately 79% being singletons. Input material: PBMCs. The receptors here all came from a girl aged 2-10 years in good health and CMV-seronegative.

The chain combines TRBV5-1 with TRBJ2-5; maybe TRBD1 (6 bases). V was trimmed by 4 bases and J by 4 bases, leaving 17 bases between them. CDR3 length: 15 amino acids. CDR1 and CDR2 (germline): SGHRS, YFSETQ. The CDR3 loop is CASSPTGSTGETQYF. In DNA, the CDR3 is TGCGCCAGCAGCCCGACAGGTTCCACGGGAGAGACCCAGTACTTC.

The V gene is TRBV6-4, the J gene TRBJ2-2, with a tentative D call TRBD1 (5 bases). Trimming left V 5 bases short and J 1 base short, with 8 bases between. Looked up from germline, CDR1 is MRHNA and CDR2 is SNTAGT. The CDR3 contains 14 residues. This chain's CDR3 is CASSNTGNTGELFF. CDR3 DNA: TGTGCCAGCAGTAATACAGGGAACACCGGGGAGCTGTTTTTT.

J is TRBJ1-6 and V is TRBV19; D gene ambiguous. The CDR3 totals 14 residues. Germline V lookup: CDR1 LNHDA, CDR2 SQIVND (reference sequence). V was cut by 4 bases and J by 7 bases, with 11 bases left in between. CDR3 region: CASSTGGGNSPLHF. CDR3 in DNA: TGTGCCAGTAGTACGGGTGGAGGCAATTCACCCCTCCACTTT.

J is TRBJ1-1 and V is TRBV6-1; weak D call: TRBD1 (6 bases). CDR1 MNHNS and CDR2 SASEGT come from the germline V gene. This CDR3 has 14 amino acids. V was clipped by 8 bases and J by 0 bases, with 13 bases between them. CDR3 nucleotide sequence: TGTGCCAGCGTTAGGAGGACAGTGAACACTGAAGCTTTCTTT. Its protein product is CASVRRTVNTEAFF.

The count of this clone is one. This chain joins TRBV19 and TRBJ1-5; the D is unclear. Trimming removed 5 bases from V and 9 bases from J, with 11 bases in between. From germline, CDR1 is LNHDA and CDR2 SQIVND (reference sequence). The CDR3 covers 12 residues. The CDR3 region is CASSRYEWPQHF. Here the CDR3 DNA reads TGTGCCAGTAGTCGTTATGAGTGGCCCCAGCATTTT. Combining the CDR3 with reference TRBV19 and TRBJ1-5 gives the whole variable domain DGGITQSPKYLFRKEGQNVTLSCEQNLNHDAMYWYRQDPGQGLRLIYYSQIVNDFQKGDIAEGYSVSREKKESFPLTVTSAQKNPTAFYLCASSRYEWPQHFGDGTRLSIL.

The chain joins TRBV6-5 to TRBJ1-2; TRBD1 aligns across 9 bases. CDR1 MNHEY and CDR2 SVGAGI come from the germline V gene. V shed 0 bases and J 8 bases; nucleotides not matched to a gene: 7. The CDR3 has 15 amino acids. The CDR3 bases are TGTGCCAGCAGTTACTCGGGGGGACAGGGTGGGGGCTACACCTTC. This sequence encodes CASSYSGGQGGGYTF.

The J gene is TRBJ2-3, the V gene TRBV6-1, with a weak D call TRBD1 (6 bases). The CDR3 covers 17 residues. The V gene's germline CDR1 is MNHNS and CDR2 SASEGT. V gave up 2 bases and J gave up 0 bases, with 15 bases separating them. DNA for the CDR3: TGTGCCAGCAGTGAACCCCCCGGGACATTTAGCACAGATACGCAGTATTTT. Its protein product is CASSEPPGTFSTDTQYF.

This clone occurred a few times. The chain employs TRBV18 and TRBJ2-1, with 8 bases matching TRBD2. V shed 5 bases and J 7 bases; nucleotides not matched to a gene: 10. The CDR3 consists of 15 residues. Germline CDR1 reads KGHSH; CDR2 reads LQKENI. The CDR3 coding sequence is TGTGCCAGCTCATTTACGGGGGGGCCCCTTAATGAGCAGTTCTTC. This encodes CASSFTGGPLNEQFF.

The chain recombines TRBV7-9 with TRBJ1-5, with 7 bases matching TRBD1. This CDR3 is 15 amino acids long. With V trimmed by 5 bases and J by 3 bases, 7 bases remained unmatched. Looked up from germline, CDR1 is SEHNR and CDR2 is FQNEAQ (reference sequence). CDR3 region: CASSLSGTDNQPQHF. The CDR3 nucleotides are TGTGCCAGCAGCCTCTCCGGGACAGACAATCAGCCCCAGCATTTT.

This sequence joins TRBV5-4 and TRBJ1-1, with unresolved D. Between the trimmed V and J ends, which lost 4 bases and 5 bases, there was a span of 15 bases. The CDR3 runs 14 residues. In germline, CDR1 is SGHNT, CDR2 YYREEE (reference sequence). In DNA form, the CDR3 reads TGTGCCAGCAGCCACAGCCGCCGGAGGACTGAAGCTTTCTTT. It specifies CASSHSRRRTEAFF.

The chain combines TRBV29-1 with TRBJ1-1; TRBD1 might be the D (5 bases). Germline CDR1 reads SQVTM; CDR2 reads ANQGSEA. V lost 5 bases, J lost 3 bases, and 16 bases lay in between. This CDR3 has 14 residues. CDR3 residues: CSVWRARGDTEAFF. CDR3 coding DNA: TGCAGCGTTTGGAGGGCGCGGGGGGACACTGAAGCTTTCTTT.

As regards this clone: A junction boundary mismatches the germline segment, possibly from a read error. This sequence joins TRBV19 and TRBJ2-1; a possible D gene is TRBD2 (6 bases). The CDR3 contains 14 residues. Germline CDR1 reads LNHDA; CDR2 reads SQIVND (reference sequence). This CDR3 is CASSGGSYYNERFF. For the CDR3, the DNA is TGTGCCAGTAGCGGGGGATCCTATTACAATGAGCGGTTCTTC. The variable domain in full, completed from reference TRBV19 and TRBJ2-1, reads DGGITQSPKYLFRKEGQNVTLSCEQNLNHDAMYWYRQDPGQGLRLIYYSQIVNDFQKGDIAEGYSVSREKKESFPLTVTSAQKNPTAFYLCASSGGSYYNERFFGPGTRLTVL.

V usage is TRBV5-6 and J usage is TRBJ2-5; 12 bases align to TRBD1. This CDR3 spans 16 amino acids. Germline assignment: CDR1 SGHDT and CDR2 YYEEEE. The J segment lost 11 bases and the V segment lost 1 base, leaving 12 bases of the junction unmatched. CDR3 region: CASSLYGTGGLGEQYF. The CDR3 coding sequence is TGTGCCAGCAGCTTGTACGGGACAGGGGGCTTGGGGGAGCAGTACTTC.

The CDR3 is CASSLSGPFELPYF. For the CDR3, the DNA is TGTGCCAGCAGTTTATCGGGGCCATTCGAATTGCCGTATTTT. The chain recombines TRBV27 with TRBJ2-3; D might be TRBD1 (5 bases). Germline values: CDR1 MNHEY, CDR2 SMNVEV (reference sequence). The length of the CDR3 is 14 residues. V lost 0 bases, J lost 14 bases, and 18 bases lay in between.